One and the same sample provided the 8 T cell receptor beta chains below, sequenced in a study of T cells in tumors after PD-1 blockade. The repertoire was sequenced with immunoSEQ multiplex PCR; TCRdb's copy has only in-frame clones and lacks some. The sample lists approximately 45,000 clones, under 85% occurring once. Sequenced material: PBMCs, taken before anti-PD-1 therapy. The receptors shown here come from a human donor with advanced basal cell or squamous cell carcinoma (not recorded which).

The V gene is TRBV5-1, the J gene TRBJ1-1; D not certain. CDR1 is SGHRS, CDR2 YFSETQ, per germline. The V end lost 4 bases, the J end lost 1 base, and 11 bases lay between the germline ends. There are 14 residues in the CDR3. The CDR3 here is CASSPQDGNTEAFF. The CDR3 DNA reads as TGCGCCAGCAGCCCCCAGGACGGGAACACTGAAGCTTTCTTT.

This chain uses TRBV2 with TRBJ1-4; D might be TRBD1 (5 bases). Between the trimmed V and J ends, which lost 6 bases and 2 bases, there was a span of 10 bases. Germline CDR1 and CDR2: SNHLY and FYNNEI. The CDR3 extends over 14 amino acids. The CDR3 coding sequence is TGTGCCAGCAGGAAGGGACGGACTAATGAAAAACTGTTTTTT. Its translation is CASRKGRTNEKLFF.

CDR3 in amino acids: CASSQDTGGADTQYF. The CDR3 region has the DNA TGCGCCAGCAGCCAAGATACCGGGGGGGCAGATACGCAGTATTTT. The V and J genes are TRBV4-1 and TRBJ2-3; 8 nucleotides align to TRBD2. The V gene end was trimmed by 0 bases and the J gene end by 4 bases; junction bases not matched to a gene: 3. Looked up from germline, CDR1 is MGHRA and CDR2 is YSYEKL. This CDR3 comprises 15 residues.

The chain carries TRBV18 and TRBJ2-7; a possible D gene is TRBD1 (5 bases). The CDR3 contains 14 residues. In germline, CDR1 is KGHSH, CDR2 LQKENI. The V and J ends lost 2 bases and 2 bases respectively, with 10 bases between them. The CDR3 region is CASSPSGRAYEQYF. The DNA for the CDR3 is TGTGCCAGCTCACCATCGGGCAGGGCCTACGAGCAGTACTTC. Drawing the rest from reference TRBV18 and TRBJ2-7, the complete variable domain is NAGVMQNPRHLVRRRGQEARLRCSPMKGHSHVYWYRQLPEEGLKFMVYLQKENIIDESGMPKERFSAEFPKEGPSILRIQQVVRGDSAAYFCASSPSGRAYEQYFGPGTRLTVT.

This rearrangement joins TRBV19 to TRBJ1-4; no clear D. V lost 8 bases, J lost 12 bases, and 22 bases lay in between. Germline CDR1 reads LNHDA; CDR2 reads SQIVND (reference sequence). The CDR3 is 14 residues long. Here the CDR3 DNA reads TGTGCCAGTTCCGAAACCCCAGCCTTGGTTGAACTGTTTTTT. Translation: CASSETPALVELFF.

V is TRBV18 and J is TRBJ2-3, with 10 bases identical to TRBD2. The CDR3 is made up of 14 amino acids. V shed 3 bases and J 6 bases; nucleotides not matched to a gene: 3. Germline V gene data show CDR1 as KGHSH and CDR2 as LQKENI. CDR3 residues: CASSPRLAGDTQYF. Here the CDR3 DNA reads TGTGCCAGCTCACCCCGACTAGCGGGCGATACGCAGTATTTT.

V gene TRBV7-9 combines with J gene TRBJ2-7, with a possible D match to TRBD1 (5 bases). The V gene lost 2 bases and the J gene lost 1 base, with 21 bases spanning the gap. The CDR3 sequence is 18 residues long. Germline V lookup: CDR1 SEHNR, CDR2 FQNEAQ (reference sequence). Here the CDR3 DNA reads TGTGCCAGCAGCTTATCTTTAGGTAGGCAGGGTTTATCCTACGAGCAGTACTTC. Amino acid sequence: CASSLSLGRQGLSYEQYF.

The chain links TRBV6-5 to TRBJ1-1; D is uncertain. This CDR3 comprises 11 residues. Trimming removed 6 bases from V and 6 bases from J, with 8 bases in between. CDR1 is MNHEY and CDR2 is SVGAGI in the germline V gene. CDR3: CASSRESEAFF. The CDR3 DNA reads as TGTGCCAGCAGCCGGGAGTCTGAAGCTTTCTTT.